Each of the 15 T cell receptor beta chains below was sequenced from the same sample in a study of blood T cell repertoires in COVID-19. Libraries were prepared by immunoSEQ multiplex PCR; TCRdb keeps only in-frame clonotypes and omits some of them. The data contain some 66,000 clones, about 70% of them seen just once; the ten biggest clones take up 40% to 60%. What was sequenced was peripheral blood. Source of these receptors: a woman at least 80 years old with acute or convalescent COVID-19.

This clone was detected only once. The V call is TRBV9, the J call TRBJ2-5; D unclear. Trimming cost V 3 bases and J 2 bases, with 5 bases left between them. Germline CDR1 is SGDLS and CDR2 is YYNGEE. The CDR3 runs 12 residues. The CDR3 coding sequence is TGTGCCAGCAGCGCGACACAAGAGACCCAGTACTTC. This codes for CASSATQETQYF.

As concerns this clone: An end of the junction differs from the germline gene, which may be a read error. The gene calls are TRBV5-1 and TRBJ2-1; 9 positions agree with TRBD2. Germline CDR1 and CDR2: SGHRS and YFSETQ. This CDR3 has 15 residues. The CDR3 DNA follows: TGCGCCAGCAGGTTGGGAGCGGGAGGCTACAATGAGCAGTTCTTC. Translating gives CASRLGAGGYNEQFF.

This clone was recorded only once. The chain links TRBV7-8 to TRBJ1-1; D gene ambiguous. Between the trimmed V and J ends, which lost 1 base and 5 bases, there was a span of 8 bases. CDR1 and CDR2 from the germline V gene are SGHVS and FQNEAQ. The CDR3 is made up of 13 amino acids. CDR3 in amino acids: CASSLGEGTEAFF. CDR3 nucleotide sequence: TGTGCCAGCAGCTTAGGAGAGGGAACTGAAGCTTTCTTT.

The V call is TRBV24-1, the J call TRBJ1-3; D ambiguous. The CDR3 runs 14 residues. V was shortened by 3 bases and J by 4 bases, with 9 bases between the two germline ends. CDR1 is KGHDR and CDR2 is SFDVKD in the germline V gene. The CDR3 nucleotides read TGTGCCACCAGTGATGCGGAGGGCGGAAACACCATATATTTT. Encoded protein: CATSDAEGGNTIYF.

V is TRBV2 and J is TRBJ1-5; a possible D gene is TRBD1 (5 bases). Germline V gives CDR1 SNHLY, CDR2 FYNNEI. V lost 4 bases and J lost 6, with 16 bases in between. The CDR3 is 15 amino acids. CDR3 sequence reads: CASSVTQALGQPQHF. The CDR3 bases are TGTGCCAGCAGTGTCACACAGGCCCTCGGTCAGCCCCAGCATTTT.

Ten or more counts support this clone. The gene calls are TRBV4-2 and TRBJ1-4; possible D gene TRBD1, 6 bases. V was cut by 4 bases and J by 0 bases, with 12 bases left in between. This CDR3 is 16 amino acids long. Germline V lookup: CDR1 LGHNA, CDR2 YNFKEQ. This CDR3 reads CASSRPQGATNEKLFF. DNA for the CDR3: TGTGCCAGCAGCCGTCCACAGGGTGCAACTAATGAAAAACTGTTTTTT.

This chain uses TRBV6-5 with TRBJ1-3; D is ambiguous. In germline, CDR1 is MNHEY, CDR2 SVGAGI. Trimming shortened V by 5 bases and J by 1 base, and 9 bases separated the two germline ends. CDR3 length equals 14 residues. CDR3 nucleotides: TGTGCCAGCAGTCCCGGGAATTCTGGAAACACCATATATTTT. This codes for CASSPGNSGNTIYF.

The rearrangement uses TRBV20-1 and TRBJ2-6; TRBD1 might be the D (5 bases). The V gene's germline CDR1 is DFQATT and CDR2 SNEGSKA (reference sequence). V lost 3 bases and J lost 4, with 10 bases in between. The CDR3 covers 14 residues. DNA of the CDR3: TGCAGTGCTAGTCCAGGGTCCGGGGCCAACGTCCTGACTTTC. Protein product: CSASPGSGANVLTF.

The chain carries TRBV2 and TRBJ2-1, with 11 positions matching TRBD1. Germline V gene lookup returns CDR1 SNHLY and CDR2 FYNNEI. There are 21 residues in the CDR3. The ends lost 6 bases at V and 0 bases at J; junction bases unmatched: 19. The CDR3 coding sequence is TGTGCCAGCAGGGGACCCGGGACAGGGGGGTTCCCGACCAGCTCCTACAATGAGCAGTTCTTC. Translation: CASRGPGTGGFPTSSYNEQFF. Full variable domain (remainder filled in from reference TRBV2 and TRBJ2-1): EPEVTQTPSHQVTQMGQEVILRCVPISNHLYFYWYRQILGQKVEFLVSFYNNEISEKSEIFDDQFSVERPDGSNFTLKIRSTKLEDSAMYFCASRGPGTGGFPTSSYNEQFFGPGTRLTVL.

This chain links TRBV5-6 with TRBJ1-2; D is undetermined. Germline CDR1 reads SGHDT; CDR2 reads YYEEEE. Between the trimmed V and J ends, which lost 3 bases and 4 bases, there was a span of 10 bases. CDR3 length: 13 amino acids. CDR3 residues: CASSSDTRYGYTF. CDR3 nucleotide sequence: TGTGCCAGCAGCTCCGACACCCGCTATGGCTACACCTTC.

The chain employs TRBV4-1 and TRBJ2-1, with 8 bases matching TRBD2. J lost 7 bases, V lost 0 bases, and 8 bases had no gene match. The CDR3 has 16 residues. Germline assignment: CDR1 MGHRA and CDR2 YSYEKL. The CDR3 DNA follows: TGCGCCAGCAGCCAAGATAGAGTAGCGGGACAAAATGAGCAGTTCTTC. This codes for CASSQDRVAGQNEQFF.

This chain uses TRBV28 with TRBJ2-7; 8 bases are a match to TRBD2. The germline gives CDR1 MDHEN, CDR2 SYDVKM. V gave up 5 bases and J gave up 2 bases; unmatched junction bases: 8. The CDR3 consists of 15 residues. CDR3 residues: CASSTGGRGPYEQYF. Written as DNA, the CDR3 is TGTGCCAGCAGTACGGGGGGGCGGGGCCCCTACGAGCAGTACTTC.

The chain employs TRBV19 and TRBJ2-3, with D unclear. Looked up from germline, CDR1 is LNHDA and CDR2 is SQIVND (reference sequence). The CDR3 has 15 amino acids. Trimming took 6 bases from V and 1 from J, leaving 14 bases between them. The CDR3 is CASSSPGWGTDTQYF. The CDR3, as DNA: TGTGCCAGTAGCTCCCCGGGTTGGGGCACAGATACGCAGTATTTT.

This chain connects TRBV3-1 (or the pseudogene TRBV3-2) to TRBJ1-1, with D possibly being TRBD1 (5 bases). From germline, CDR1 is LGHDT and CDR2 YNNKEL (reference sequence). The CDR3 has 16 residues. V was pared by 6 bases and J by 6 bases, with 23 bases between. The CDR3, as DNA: TGTGCCAGCAGGACTAGAGGGAACGCAGGGCACGCTGAAGCTTTCTTT. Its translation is CASRTRGNAGHAEAFF.

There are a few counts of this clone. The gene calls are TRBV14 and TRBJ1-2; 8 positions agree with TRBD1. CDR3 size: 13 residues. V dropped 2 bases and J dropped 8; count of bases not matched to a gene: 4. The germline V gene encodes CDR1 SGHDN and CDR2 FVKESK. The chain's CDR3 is CASSQTRGQGYTF. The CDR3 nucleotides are TGTGCCAGCAGCCAAACCAGGGGGCAAGGCTACACCTTC.